This TCR beta chain derives from a study of blood T cell repertoires in COVID-19. Authors' analysis steps: From reference gene primer amplification, estimates of nucleated cell counts were derived. Produced via immunoSEQ multiplex PCR; TCRdb's table is partial and in-frame only. V and J calls and clone size follow that table, whereas D and trimming were derived from the DNA. In the table there are some 150,000 clones, around 87% of which are singletons. The CDR3 contains 16 residues. Trimming took off 2 bases at V and 4 bases at J, with 17 bases between the two ends. Per germline, CDR1 MNHEY and CDR2 SVGEGT.

Sequencing was carried out using PBMCs or T cells enriched from blood (not recorded which). The TCR originated in a woman aged 30 to 39 with acute COVID-19. The chain couples TRBV6-2 or TRBV6-3 to TRBJ2-5; D ambiguous. CDR3 sequence: CASSYSRETHGETQYF. CDR3 DNA: TGTGCCAGCAGTTACAGCCGTGAGACTCACGGAGAGACCCAGTACTTC.